This T cell receptor beta chain was sequenced for a study of vaccination and CD4 T cells after COVID-19. A remark on this clonotype: Its antigen is currently unknown.

Sequence data for DNA of cultured CD4+ T cells were generated by the Oncomine TCR Beta short-read assay. TCRdb processed the PCR reads anew with MiXCR; each CDR3 protein has one entry. The top ten clones hold 20% of a sample with around 6,000 distinct CDR3 sequences, around 20% of them seen once. The V segment lost 6 bases and the J segment 5 bases; nucleotides outside the gene matches: 10. Germline CDR1 is SNHLY and CDR2 is FYNNEI. This CDR3 is 16 amino acids long. Treatment given: approximately 9-day PBMC culture with coronavirus spike peptide pools or control peptides (ViraFEST assay). This TCR was recovered from a human donor who had recovered from COVID-19. What was sequenced was CD4+ T cells from blood, cultured in vitro. This chain joins TRBV2 and TRBJ1-5, with 10 bases aligning to TRBD1. CDR3 bases: TGTGCCAGCAGCGACGGAGGGGGGACAGGGGATCAGCCCCAGCATTTT. Amino acid sequence: CASSDGGGTGDQPQHF. The full variable domain, in which reference TRBV2 and TRBJ1-5 provide the parts outside the CDR3, is EPEVTQTPSHQVTQMGQEVILRCVPISNHLYFYWYRQILGQKVEFLVSFYNNEISEKSEIFDDQFSVERPDGSNFTLKIRSTKLEDSAMYFCASSDGGGTGDQPQHFGDGTRLSIL.